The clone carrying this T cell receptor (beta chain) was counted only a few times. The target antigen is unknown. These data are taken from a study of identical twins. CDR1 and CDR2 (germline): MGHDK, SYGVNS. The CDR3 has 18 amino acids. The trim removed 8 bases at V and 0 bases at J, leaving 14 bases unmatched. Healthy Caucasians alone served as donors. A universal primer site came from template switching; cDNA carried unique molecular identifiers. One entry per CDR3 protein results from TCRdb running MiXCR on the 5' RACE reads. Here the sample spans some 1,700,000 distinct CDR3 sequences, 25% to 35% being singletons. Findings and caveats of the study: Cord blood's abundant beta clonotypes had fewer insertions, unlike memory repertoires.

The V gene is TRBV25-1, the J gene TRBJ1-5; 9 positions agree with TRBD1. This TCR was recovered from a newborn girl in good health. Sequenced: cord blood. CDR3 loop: CASFRDRVTRYSNQPQHF. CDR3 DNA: TGTGCCAGCTTTCGGGACAGGGTGACCCGTTATAGCAATCAGCCCCAGCATTTT.